This T cell receptor (beta chain) was captured in a study of CD8 T cells in Susac syndrome. V was pared by 1 base and J by 5 bases, with 12 bases of the junction left unmatched. The CDR3 has 17 amino acids. Germline V gene data show CDR1 as LNHNV and CDR2 as YYDKDF (reference sequence). RNA, at 0.5 to 1 ug, was reverse transcribed with random hexamers. TCRdb itself ran the immunoSEQ multiplex PCR reads through MiXCR, one entry per CDR3 protein. The sample yields some 240,000 distinct CDR3 sequences, roughly 95% seen once. The sequence was obtained from a human donor with Susac syndrome. The sequenced sample was CD4+ T cells from PBMCs. V gene TRBV15 combines with J gene TRBJ2-5, with TRBD2 matching over 8 bases. CDR3 loop: CATSRAGSGAGLETQYF. CDR3 nucleotide sequence: TGTGCCACCAGCAGAGCGGGTAGCGGGGCCGGATTGGAGACCCAGTACTTC.